This T cell receptor (beta chain) was documented in a study of T cells in Graves' hyperthyroidism and ophthalmopathy. Regarding the study as a whole: The authors' 13 V-J model separated ophthalmopathy from stable hyperthyroidism.

Trimming removed 5 bases at V and 7 bases at J, with 12 bases between. Germline CDR1 and CDR2: MNHEY and SMNVEV (reference sequence). The CDR3 has 14 amino acids. RNA transcripts were the template for amplifying TCR beta CDR3 regions. HTBI primers were the set used in a first-round RT-PCR of the TCR CDR3. MiXCR was run by TCRdb on the multiplex PCR reads, yielding one entry per CDR3 protein. The profile covers around 700,000 distinct CDR3 sequences, with about 19% appearing a single time and 16% taken by the ten largest. As for this clonotype: Antigen unknown.

Patients were aged 18 to 65, had disease duration under 2 months, and had newly diagnosed hyperthyroidism. Diagnoses were made from clinical symptoms, serum measures (thyroxine and TRAb), thyroid ultrasound and orbital computed tomography. The sample comprised blood. The chain employs TRBV27 and TRBJ1-6, with D possibly matching TRBD1 (6 bases). This sequence originates from a woman aged 50 to 60 with Graves' hyperthyroidism that later progressed to Graves' ophthalmopathy. The CDR3 bases are TGTGCCAGCAGTAAGGGGGGTTGGAATTCACCCCTCCACTTT. Its translation is CASSKGGWNSPLHF.